The clone carrying this T cell receptor beta chain came up a few times. Adults between about 18 and 95 years of age took part from 20 to 25 US areas. Donors were grouped by their self-reported clinical history. Two negative PCRs, clearance, or symptom resolution characterized the recovered Cohort 3 donors. The source of the sample is a study of blood T cell repertoires in COVID-19. TCRdb keeps only in-frame clones here, not all; method: immunoSEQ multiplex PCR. The sample contains more than 110,000 clones, about 75% of which appear only once. This CDR3 region has 12 residues. Germline CDR1 SEHNR, CDR2 FQNEAQ (reference sequence). The ends were cut back, 1 base at V and 10 bases at J, with 10 bases in the middle.

Sequences were obtained from PBMCs or T cells enriched from blood (not recorded which). The chain has TRBV7-9 and TRBJ1-1; D may be TRBD1 (5 bases). This receptor was obtained from a woman aged 45-59 years who had recovered from COVID-19. The CDR3 DNA follows: TGTGCCAGCAGCTTAGGGTTGGGGGGAGCTTTCTTT. This sequence encodes CASSLGLGGAFF.